A single sample is the source of the 17 T cell receptor beta chains below, sequenced in a study of T cell responses to AZD1222 COVID-19 vaccine. The data were produced by immunoSEQ multiplex PCR, yet TCRdb's version contains in-frame clones alone and is incomplete. The sample yields approximately 76,000 clones, around four fifths seen once. The material sequenced was peripheral blood, taken on day 0 of AZD1222 vaccination. Receptor source: an adult in good health.

The rearrangement links TRBV5-5 to TRBJ2-7; D is possibly TRBD2 (7 bases). Trimming removed 4 bases from V and 0 bases from J, with 17 bases in between. Germline CDR1 is SGHKS and CDR2 is YYEKEE (reference sequence). There are 16 residues in the CDR3. The CDR3 here is CASSDPRGGGSYEQYF. CDR3 nucleotides: TGTGCCAGCAGCGACCCGAGGGGGGGCGGCTCCTACGAGCAGTACTTC.

The rearrangement uses TRBV7-2 and TRBJ1-5; D gene ambiguous. Germline values: CDR1 SGHTA, CDR2 FQGNSA. V gave up 1 base and J gave up 9 bases, with 16 bases separating them. This CDR3 comprises 15 residues. CDR3 sequence: CASSLVSGQVGPQHF. For the CDR3, the DNA is TGTGCCAGCAGCTTAGTGTCCGGCCAGGTCGGGCCCCAGCATTTT.

The chain joins TRBV23-1 to TRBJ2-1; 8 nucleotides agree with TRBD2. TRBV23-1 counts as an open reading frame of uncertain function. V was pared by 6 bases and J by 5 bases, with 6 bases of the junction left unmatched. The CDR3 totals 14 residues. CDR3 region: CASRVLAADNEQFF. Here the CDR3 DNA reads TGCGCCAGCAGAGTACTAGCGGCCGACAATGAGCAGTTCTTC.

The chain uses TRBV18 and TRBJ1-1; D is uncertain. Germline CDR1 KGHSH, CDR2 LQKENI. CDR3 length: 12 residues. V was cut by 2 bases and J by 7 bases, with 8 bases left in between. In DNA, the CDR3 is TGTGCCAGCTCACCAGGGAGCCGTGAAGCTTTCTTT. It yields the protein CASSPGSREAFF.

The V and J genes are TRBV19 and TRBJ1-6, with unresolved D. Per germline, CDR1 LNHDA and CDR2 SQIVND (reference sequence). The V end was cut by 6 bases, the J end by 2 bases, with 2 bases between. CDR3 length: 12 amino acids. The CDR3 is CASSPYNSPLHF. The CDR3 coding sequence is TGTGCCAGTAGCCCCTATAATTCACCCCTCCACTTT.

This chain uses TRBV10-3 with TRBJ2-7; the match to TRBD2 covers 7 bases. This CDR3 comprises 13 residues. The J segment lost 3 bases and the V segment lost 3 bases, leaving 2 bases of the junction unmatched. Germline CDR1 is ENHRY and CDR2 is SYGVKD. The DNA of the CDR3 is TGTGCCATCAGTGACGTAGCGGGCTACGAGCAGTACTTC. It encodes CAISDVAGYEQYF.

The V call is TRBV27, the J call TRBJ1-1; 10 nucleotides match TRBD1. This CDR3 has 12 amino acids. The germline V gene encodes CDR1 MNHEY and CDR2 SMNVEV (reference sequence). V shed 8 bases, J shed 8 bases, and the junction held 5 bases outside the gene matches. CDR3 residues: CASWTGGREAFF. DNA of the CDR3: TGTGCCAGCTGGACAGGGGGAAGGGAAGCTTTCTTT.

This chain links TRBV7-3 with TRBJ1-1; TRBD1 agrees at 9 bases. The CDR3 is 14 residues long. V lost 5 bases and J lost 6; bases outside the gene matches: 7. CDR1 is SGHTA, CDR2 FQGTGA, per germline. The CDR3 DNA sequence: TGTGCCAGCAGCCCAGGGACAGGGTTCGCTGAAGCTTTCTTT. This encodes CASSPGTGFAEAFF.

The chain links TRBV4-1 to TRBJ1-5; D is perhaps TRBD1 (5 bases). Germline-derived CDR1 and CDR2 are MGHRA and YSYEKL. The CDR3 is 15 residues long. The V and J ends lost 3 bases and 1 base respectively, with 10 bases between them. The chain's CDR3 is CASSHSQGSNQPQHF. The CDR3 DNA reads TGCGCCAGCAGCCACTCCCAGGGCAGCAATCAGCCCCAGCATTTT.

The chain recombines TRBV4-1 with TRBJ2-5; TRBD2 matches 8 bases. This CDR3 comprises 16 residues. Germline values: CDR1 MGHRA, CDR2 YSYEKL. V lost 4 bases, J lost 1 base, and 8 bases stayed unmatched. CDR3 sequence: CASSLGLAGGQETQYF. CDR3 DNA: TGCGCCAGCAGCCTAGGACTAGCAGGAGGCCAAGAGACCCAGTACTTC.

This CDR3 is CASSRLLRGLAGGEETQYF. Written as DNA, the CDR3 is TGTGCCAGCAGCCGCCTCCTCCGGGGACTAGCGGGAGGGGAAGAGACCCAGTACTTC. The genes are TRBV11-2 and TRBJ2-5; 16 positions agree with TRBD2. Germline V gives CDR1 SGHAT, CDR2 FQNNGV. V trimming: 5 bases; J trimming: 3 bases; junction bases outside the gene matches: 12. The CDR3 loop spans 19 amino acids.

The rearrangement joins TRBV4-3 to TRBJ1-6, with D maybe TRBD1 (5 bases). Germline V gives CDR1 LGHNA, CDR2 YSLEER. CDR3 length equals 15 residues. Between the trimmed V and J ends, which lost 0 bases and 9 bases, there was a span of 12 bases. CDR3 in DNA: TGCGCCAGCAGCCAAGACGGGACGCCAGGTTCACCCCTCCACTTT. It specifies CASSQDGTPGSPLHF.

This clone was counted a few times. V and J are TRBV7-3 and TRBJ2-7, with D tentatively TRBD2 (5 bases). Between the trimmed V and J ends, which lost 1 base and 2 bases, there was a span of 9 bases. Germline lookup yields CDR1 SGHTA and CDR2 FQGTGA. This CDR3 contains 14 residues. The CDR3 sequence is CASSLMAGAYEQYF. As DNA, the CDR3 is TGTGCCAGCAGCTTAATGGCCGGGGCCTACGAGCAGTACTTC.

This clone was counted a single time. In DNA form, the CDR3 reads TGTGCCAGCAGCTTAGGGGACAGGGCTCACCAAGAGACCCAGTACTTC. This translates into CASSLGDRAHQETQYF. The chain uses TRBV5-5 and TRBJ2-5; TRBD1 aligns across 9 bases. CDR3 length: 16 amino acids. Trimming removed 2 bases from V and 0 bases from J; junction bases left unmatched: 5. Germline V gives CDR1 SGHKS, CDR2 YYEKEE (reference sequence).

The rearrangement uses TRBV7-2 and TRBJ2-1; 9 nucleotides align to TRBD1. This CDR3 is built from 15 residues. J was trimmed by 5 bases and V by 1 base; bases with no gene match: 3. CDR1 and CDR2 from the germline V gene are SGHTA and FQGNSA. The CDR3 protein is CASSLGQGGHNEQFF. For the CDR3, the DNA is TGTGCCAGCAGCTTAGGACAGGGGGGTCACAATGAGCAGTTCTTC.

The chain recombines TRBV4-3 with TRBJ1-4, with a possible D match to TRBD1 (5 bases). This CDR3 has 15 amino acids. V lost 0 bases, J lost 3 bases, and 8 bases lay in between. Germline assignment: CDR1 LGHNA and CDR2 YSLEER. The CDR3 loop is CASSQDWGSNEKLFF. For the CDR3, the DNA is TGCGCCAGCAGCCAAGATTGGGGGTCTAATGAAAAACTGTTTTTT.

V is TRBV27 and J is TRBJ2-1; D is ambiguous. V was shortened by 3 bases and J by 5 bases, with 11 bases between the two germline ends. This CDR3 contains 14 residues. The germline V gene encodes CDR1 MNHEY and CDR2 SMNVEV (reference sequence). The CDR3 loop reads CASSFVGPNNEQFF. In nucleotides, the CDR3 is TGTGCCAGCAGTTTCGTGGGCCCGAACAATGAGCAGTTCTTC.